This is a list of T cell receptor beta chains from one sample in a study of OX40 agonist ivuxolimab in advanced cancers. Profiled with immunoSEQ multiplex PCR; TCRdb holds only in-frame clones, not every one. The table lists tens of thousands of clones, 80% to 90% of them singletons. Sequenced material: CD4+ or CD8+ T cells sorted from blood, taken in a trial of the OX40 agonist ivuxolimab. The receptors come from an adult with an advanced solid tumor such as melanoma, head and neck, liver or kidney cancer. Each CDR3 is given with its conserved first and last residue. The order of the fields is V gene, D gene, CDR3 length, clone size, J gene, CDR3 DNA, CDR3 protein. A D gene is named only where the DNA matches it firmly. A clone size is listed for some rows: how often the clone was seen (once, few, many), or a class if it is expanded.

>TRBV5-5|-|14|-|TRBJ2-7
TGTGCCAGCAGCTTGGTCGGCAGATCCTACGAGCAGTACTTC
CASSLVGRSYEQYF
>TRBV16|-|12|-|TRBJ2-3
TGTGCCAGCAGCCAGAACGCAGATACGCAGTATTTT
CASSQNADTQYF
>TRBV5-1|TRBD2|17|-|TRBJ2-3
TGCGCCAGCAGCTTGGCCCCCCTTAGCGGGAGCACAGATACGCAGTATTTT
CASSLAPLSGSTDTQYF
>TRBV2|-|14|-|TRBJ2-1
TGTGCCAGCGTAGTGGGTCTGGGGCCTAATGAGCAGTTCTTC
CASVVGLGPNEQFF
>TRBV5-1|-|15|-|TRBJ1-4
TGCGCCAGCAGCTTGTCGACGGCAACTAATGAAAAACTGTTTTTT
CASSLSTATNEKLFF
>TRBV14|-|12|-|TRBJ2-7
TGTGCCAGCAGCCAAGCTACGAACGAGCAGTACTTC
CASSQATNEQYF
>TRBV4-1|-|16|-|TRBJ1-2
TGCGCCAGCAGCCAAGAATCGGGCGGACGACTCTATGGCTACACCTTC
CASSQESGGRLYGYTF
>TRBV6-5|TRBD2|14|-|TRBJ2-1
TGTGCCAGCAACATAGCGGGAACCTACAATGAGCAGTTCTTC
CASNIAGTYNEQFF
>TRBV6-1|TRBD1|13|-|TRBJ1-1
TGTGCCAGCAGTGGGTACAGGGGAACTGAAGCTTTCTTT
CASSGYRGTEAFF
>TRBV5-1|TRBD2|17|-|TRBJ2-1
TGCGCCAGCAGCTCTCCCACGCTAGCGGGAGGTTACAATGAGCAGTTCTTC
CASSSPTLAGGYNEQFF
>TRBV5-4|TRBD2|14|-|TRBJ2-3
TGTGCCAGCAGCAAACTAGCGGCAGCGGATACGCAGTATTTT
CASSKLAAADTQYF
>TRBV30|-|12|-|TRBJ2-7
TGTGCCTGGAGTGTAATCTCCTACGAGCAGTACTTC
CAWSVISYEQYF
>TRBV5-1|TRBD2|17|-|TRBJ2-7
TGCGCCAGCAGCTTAAACCCATCTAGCGGGAGTCGATACGAGCAGTACTTC
CASSLNPSSGSRYEQYF
>TRBV30|-|14|-|TRBJ1-6
TGTGCCTGGAGTGGGGGGATAGTTTATTCACCCCTCCACTTT
CAWSGGIVYSPLHF
>TRBV27|TRBD2|14|-|TRBJ2-7
TGTGCCAGCAGTTTCGGGGGGATCCCCTACGAGCAGTACTTC
CASSFGGIPYEQYF
>TRBV9|TRBD2|16|-|TRBJ2-2
TGTGCCAGCAGCGTAGAAGGCGGGGGATTCACCGGGGAGCTGTTTTTT
CASSVEGGGFTGELFF
>TRBV12-5|TRBD1|15|-|TRBJ1-6
TGTGCTAGTGGTTTGGCCGGGACAGGGAATTCACCCCTCCACTTT
CASGLAGTGNSPLHF
>TRBV11-3|TRBD2|15|-|TRBJ2-7
TGTGCCAGCAGCCCACTCAGCGGGAGTAGGTACGAGCAGTACTTC
CASSPLSGSRYEQYF
>TRBV19|-|14|-|TRBJ2-2
TGTGCCAGCCAGGACGAGCGGTGGACCGGGGAGCTGTTTTTT
CASQDERWTGELFF
>TRBV13|TRBD2|13|-|TRBJ2-5
TGTGCCAGCACCCGAGCGGGAGTAGAGACCCAGTACTTC
CASTRAGVETQYF
>TRBV7-2|TRBD2|15|-|TRBJ2-7
TGTGCCAGCAGCCAAGAGCGGGAGGGCTCCTACGAGCAGTACTTC
CASSQEREGSYEQYF
>TRBV10-3|TRBD1|15|-|TRBJ2-5
TGTGCCATCAGTGATAGGGACAGGGTACAAGAGACCCAGTACTTC
CAISDRDRVQETQYF
>TRBV7-6|-|17|-|TRBJ2-1
TGTGCCAGCAGCTTATTTAGTTCGCTAGCAGTGGTGAATGAGCAGTTCTTC
CASSLFSSLAVVNEQFF
>TRBV14|-|14|-|TRBJ2-2
TGTGCCAGCAGCCGGACCCATACCACCGGGGAGCTGTTTTTT
CASSRTHTTGELFF
>TRBV19|TRBD1|15|-|TRBJ1-1
TGTGCCAGTAGTAAGGGGACAGGGGGGTCCACTGAAGCTTTCTTT
CASSKGTGGSTEAFF
>TRBV7-9|-|13|few|TRBJ2-7
TGTGCCACCGGGGGGCGCTTCTCCTACGAGCAGTACTTC
CATGGRFSYEQYF
>TRBV6-5|TRBD2|15|-|TRBJ2-7
TGTGCCAGCAGTAGGGGGACTAGCGGGAAGAACGAGCAGTACTTC
CASSRGTSGKNEQYF
>TRBV5-8|-|13|-|TRBJ1-1
TGTGCCAGCAGCATCGGGGTAGGAGGTGAAGCTTTCTTT
CASSIGVGGEAFF
>TRBV7-3|-|13|-|TRBJ2-7
TGTGCCAGCAGCTATGGGGCGCTCTACGAGCAGTACTTC
CASSYGALYEQYF
>TRBV29-1|-|12|-|TRBJ1-2
TGTAGCGCTAATAGGGAGATCTATGGCTACACCTTC
CSANREIYGYTF
>TRBV9|-|15|-|TRBJ2-3
TGTGCCAGCAGCGTAGTAGGGGGAGGGTTGGATACGCAGTATTTT
CASSVVGGGLDTQYF
>TRBV2|TRBD2|17|-|TRBJ2-1
TGTGCCAGCAGTGAAGGAGTAGCGGGAGGTCCCTACAATGAGCAGTTCTTC
CASSEGVAGGPYNEQFF
>TRBV5-1|TRBD1|15|once|TRBJ1-2
TGCGCCAGCAGCTTACAGGGGGCAATACCTTATGGCTACACCTTC
CASSLQGAIPYGYTF